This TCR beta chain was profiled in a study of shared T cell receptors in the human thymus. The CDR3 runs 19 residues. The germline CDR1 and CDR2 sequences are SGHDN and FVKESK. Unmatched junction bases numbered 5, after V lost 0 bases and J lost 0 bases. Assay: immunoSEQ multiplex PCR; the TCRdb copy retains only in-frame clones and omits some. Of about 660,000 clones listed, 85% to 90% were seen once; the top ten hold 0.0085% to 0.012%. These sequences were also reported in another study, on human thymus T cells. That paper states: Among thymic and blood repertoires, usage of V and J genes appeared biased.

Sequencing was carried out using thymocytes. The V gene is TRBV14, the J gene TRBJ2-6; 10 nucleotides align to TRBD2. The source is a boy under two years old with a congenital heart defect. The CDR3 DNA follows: TGTGCCAGCAGCCAAGATGGACTAGCGGCCCGCTCTGGGGCCAACGTCCTGACTTTC. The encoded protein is CASSQDGLAARSGANVLTF. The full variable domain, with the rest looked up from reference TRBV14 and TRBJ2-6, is EAGVTQFPSHSVIEKGQTVTLRCDPISGHDNLYWYRRVMGKEIKFLLHFVKESKQDESGMPNNRFLAERTGGTYSTLKVQPAELEDSGVYFCASSQDGLAARSGANVLTFGAGSRLTVL.